Shown below are 17 T cell receptor beta chains from a single sample sequenced in a study of shared clonotypes between healthy human individuals. Assay: immunoSEQ multiplex PCR; the TCRdb copy retains only in-frame clones and omits some. Among millions of clones listed, roughly 95% were seen once. The sample taken for sequencing was naive CD4+ T cells sorted from blood. Documented subset: CD45RA+ positively selected. The receptors shown here come from a young man in good health.

In this sample, this clone turned up once. This chain links TRBV5-1 with TRBJ1-4; possibly TRBD1 for D (6 bases). With 0 bases removed from V and 8 bases from J, the gap between germline ends came to 17 bases. The CDR3 has 16 residues. In germline, CDR1 is SGHRS, CDR2 YFSETQ. The CDR3 region is CASSLAGGGVWEKLFF. For the CDR3, the DNA is TGCGCCAGCAGCTTGGCCGGCGGGGGCGTTTGGGAAAAACTGTTTTTT.

This clone was found once. The chain is built from TRBV7-9 and TRBJ1-5; D gene uncertain. CDR3 length equals 17 residues. The ends were cut back, 1 base at V and 4 bases at J, with 17 bases in the middle. In germline, CDR1 is SEHNR, CDR2 FQNEAQ (reference sequence). Here the CDR3 DNA reads TGTGCCAGCAGCTTAGGTTCTATAGGGAAAGATAATCAGCCCCAGCATTTT. As protein: CASSLGSIGKDNQPQHF.

This chain connects TRBV6-1 to TRBJ2-7; D not certain. Trimming cost V 1 base and J 5 bases, with 9 bases left between them. CDR3 size: 13 residues. Germline loops: CDR1 MNHNS, CDR2 SASEGT. CDR3 residues: CASSEGLTHEQYF. In nucleotides, the CDR3 is TGTGCCAGCAGTGAAGGGCTAACCCACGAGCAGTACTTC.

The chain has TRBV7-9 and TRBJ2-7; D gene uncertain. Per the germline V gene, CDR1 is SEHNR and CDR2 is FQNEAQ (reference sequence). V lost 1 base to trimming and J lost 5 bases, with 6 bases between them. There are 12 residues in the CDR3. CDR3: CASSLVGNEQYF. The CDR3 DNA reads as TGTGCCAGCAGCTTAGTAGGAAACGAGCAGTACTTC.

The chain uses TRBV19 and TRBJ2-7, with 10 bases matching TRBD1. After removal of 6 bases from V and 1 base from J, the junction contained 6 bases not matched to a gene. This CDR3 region has 15 residues. Germline CDR1 reads LNHDA; CDR2 reads SQIVND (reference sequence). This chain's CDR3 is CASRALDRGSYEQYF. CDR3 sequence (DNA): TGTGCCAGTAGAGCCCTGGACAGGGGGTCCTACGAGCAGTACTTC.

The table lists this clone with a count of one. The gene calls are TRBV7-2 and TRBJ2-3; TRBD2 matches at 8 bases. The CDR3 length is 15 residues. V shed 5 bases, J shed 6 bases, and the junction held 10 bases outside the gene matches. Germline lookup yields CDR1 SGHTA and CDR2 FQGNSA. The CDR3 DNA reads TGTGCCAGCAGCAACGTTGGACTAGCAGTCGATACGCAGTATTTT. It translates to CASSNVGLAVDTQYF.

The chain has TRBV10-1 and TRBJ2-7, with D perhaps TRBD2 (6 bases). The CDR3 is 15 residues long. The V gene's germline CDR1 is WNHNN and CDR2 SYGVQD (reference sequence). V lost 2 bases and J 5 bases, leaving 16 bases between the germline ends. CDR3: CASSESGGISHEQYF. DNA of the CDR3: TGCGCCAGCAGTGAGAGTGGGGGGATAAGCCACGAGCAGTACTTC.

This clone was recorded once. The genes are TRBV6-5 and TRBJ2-7; the match to TRBD2 covers 9 bases. The germline V gene encodes CDR1 MNHEY and CDR2 SVGAGI. The CDR3 totals 15 residues. V gave up 0 bases and J gave up 6 bases; unmatched junction bases: 6. CDR3 in DNA: TGTGCCAGCAGTTACTCGACGGGACTAGCCTCCGAGCAGTACTTC. Translation gives CASSYSTGLASEQYF.

The genes are TRBV19 and TRBJ2-1; the D gene is possibly TRBD2 (5 bases). CDR1 and CDR2 (germline): LNHDA, SQIVND (reference sequence). V shed 1 base and J shed 7 bases, with 23 bases lying between them. The CDR3 is 18 residues long. This chain's CDR3 is CASSIGEWSSPYKNEQFF. The CDR3 DNA is TGTGCCAGTAGTATAGGGGAATGGTCTAGCCCTTACAAGAATGAGCAGTTCTTC.

This clone showed up just a few times. This chain uses TRBV19 with TRBJ1-6, with D possibly matching TRBD1 (5 bases). The V gene's germline CDR1 is LNHDA and CDR2 SQIVND (reference sequence). V lost 2 bases and J 5 bases, leaving 10 bases between the germline ends. The CDR3 totals 15 residues. DNA of the CDR3: TGTGCCAGTAGTATACCGGAGGGACATAATTCACCCCTCCACTTT. Translating it yields CASSIPEGHNSPLHF.

The chain couples TRBV7-2 to TRBJ1-1; TRBD1 agrees at 8 bases. From germline, CDR1 is SGHTA and CDR2 FQGNSA. Trimming cost V 1 base and J 1 base; bases outside gene matches: 2. The CDR3 is 15 residues long. Here the CDR3 reads CASSLVTGGNTEAFF. In DNA, the CDR3 is TGTGCCAGCAGCTTAGTAACAGGGGGGAACACTGAAGCTTTCTTT. Full variable domain (missing parts from reference TRBV7-2 and TRBJ1-1): GAGVSQSPSNKVTEKGKDVELRCDPISGHTALYWYRQSLGQGLEFLIYFQGNSAPDKSGLPSDRFSAERTGGSVSTLTIQRTQQEDSAVYLCASSLVTGGNTEAFFGQGTRLTVV.

The V and J genes are TRBV6-1 and TRBJ1-1, with a tentative D call TRBD1 (5 bases). Germline loops: CDR1 MNHNS, CDR2 SASEGT. V was pared by 8 bases and J by 2 bases, with 18 bases between. The CDR3 extends over 15 amino acids. The CDR3 DNA is TGTGCCAGCGGCGGGACGGCTTACGCCAACACTGAAGCTTTCTTT. Protein sequence: CASGGTAYANTEAFF.

The rearrangement uses TRBV21-1 and TRBJ1-6. TRBV21-1 is described as a pseudogene. This CDR3 is 19 amino acids long. CDR3 nucleotides: TGTGCCAGCAGCAAAGTTGGTTCGGGGGGCCGACACTTTCATTCACCCCTCCACTTT. This encodes CASSKVGSGGRHFHSPLHF.

J is TRBJ1-5 and V is TRBV30; a weak D match, TRBD1 (5 bases). CDR1 and CDR2 from the germline V gene are GTSNPN and SVGIG (reference sequence). The V end was cut by 5 bases, the J end by 4 bases, with 9 bases between. This CDR3 has 12 residues. CDR3 residues: CAWGHRNQPQHF. In nucleotides, the CDR3 is TGTGCCTGGGGTCACAGGAATCAGCCCCAGCATTTT.

V and J are TRBV6-5 and TRBJ2-7; TRBD2 might be the D (5 bases). CDR1 MNHEY and CDR2 SVGAGI come from the germline V gene. The CDR3 extends over 15 amino acids. V was shortened by 2 bases and J by 1 base, with 12 bases between the two germline ends. The CDR3, as DNA: TGTGCCAGCAGTTACCGACACTCGGGGTCCTACGAGCAGTACTTC. Translating it yields CASSYRHSGSYEQYF.

V is TRBV5-1 and J is TRBJ1-2; no reliable D call. CDR1 and CDR2 (germline): SGHRS, YFSETQ. This CDR3 has 13 residues. V lost 1 base and J lost 7, with 11 bases in between. The DNA of the CDR3 is TGCGCCAGCAGCTTGTCGGGGTTCTCTGGCTACACCTTC. Translation gives CASSLSGFSGYTF.

The V call is TRBV2, the J call TRBJ2-5; no definite D call. The CDR3 totals 13 residues. V was pared by 4 bases and J by 2 bases, with 8 bases between. Germline V gives CDR1 SNHLY, CDR2 FYNNEI. This CDR3 is CASSVSRQETQYF. The CDR3 nucleotides read TGTGCCAGCAGTGTGTCCAGACAAGAGACCCAGTACTTC.